The clone carrying this TCR beta chain was detected only a few times. TCRdb re-called the 5' RACE reads through MiXCR, storing one row per CDR3 protein. This table has around 64,000 distinct CDR3 sequences, about a sixth appearing once. The ends were cut back, 3 bases at V and 1 base at J, with 10 bases in the middle. CDR3 size: 16 residues. The germline CDR1 and CDR2 sequences are SGHTA and FQGNSA. This specimen comes from a study of HIV-infected patients and healthy controls. The sequenced sample was CD4+ T cells from blood. The receptor was isolated from a human donor in good health. The chain recombines TRBV7-2 with TRBJ2-6; D might be TRBD2 (5 bases). The CDR3 DNA follows: TGTGCCAGCAGCTTCCTGGGAGTATCTGGGGCCAACGTCCTGACTTTC. Its translation: CASSFLGVSGANVLTF.